A selection of T cell receptor beta chains follows, all from one sample in a study of CXCR3-negative and CXCR3-positive naive CD8 T cells. For each CDR3 protein, TCRdb gives one entry from its re-call of the 5' RACE reads, without DNA. This table lists 75,000 to 95,000 distinct CDR3 sequences. Sequenced: naive CXCR3- CD8+ T cells from blood. These receptors were obtained from a human donor in good health. Some clones in this sample may be carry-over from other donors' samples. Both conserved end residues are part of each CDR3.

V	J	length	CDR3
TRBV6-2/TRBV6-3	TRBJ2-3	16	CASSSLGLADTDTQYF
TRBV28	TRBJ1-5	16	CASSGIEGESNQPQHF
TRBV7-8	TRBJ2-3	15	CASSLSSGNTDTQYF
TRBV11-3	TRBJ1-2	15	CASSLGGQTIYGYTF
TRBV6-2/TRBV6-3	TRBJ2-1	15	CASSSDGGSYNEQFF
TRBV28	TRBJ2-1	14	CASRPDRGNNEQFF
TRBV6-2/TRBV6-3	TRBJ2-7	12	CASSYGGTHGYF
TRBV29-1	TRBJ2-2	14	CSAVGLERTGELFF
TRBV6-6	TRBJ2-1	16	CASSYSMGTVYNEQFF
TRBV14	TRBJ2-2	19	CASSQEDGGAYRGAGELFF
TRBV7-7	TRBJ2-1	17	CASSSLPGANSYNEQFF
TRBV29-1	TRBJ2-7	12	CSVGGLSYEQYF
TRBV14	TRBJ2-1	15	CASSQDRRAAYEQFF
TRBV5-1	TRBJ2-7	18	CASSIMNRGQAGSYEQYF
TRBV14	TRBJ2-7	14	CASSHVDTSYEQYF
TRBV5-1	TRBJ1-1	15	CASSPRQGVNTEAFF
TRBV7-6	TRBJ2-7	19	CASSARGASVSLNSYEQYF
TRBV7-2	TRBJ2-1	14	CASSLIDRDGEQFF
TRBV6-4	TRBJ2-2	18	CASSDSERGGRGTGELFF
TRBV19	TRBJ1-5	14	CASSIQGANQPQHF